The source of this T cell receptor (beta chain) is a study of blood T cells in healthy people across ages (dated by TCRdb to between 2015 and 2016). In the study overall: In model experiments, template switching captured about one uniquely barcoded TCR beta cDNA molecule for every two T cells. The donors were divided into four age groups: young (average roughly 15 years), middle-aged (about 41), aged (roughly 60) and long-lived (about 79). The study measured age-related changes in TCR beta repertoire diversity using deep sequencing normalized with unique cDNA molecular identifiers. Using the same blood draw, the study looked at two additional independent replicas of 1 million unique cDNA reads for two donors, one aged 18 to 30 and the other aged 80 or older. What the study reported, not specific to this receptor: Compared with the aged group, the long-lived group had more naive CD4+ T cells, fewer expanded clones and increased TCR diversity, a pattern suggesting age selection. Conclusive comparison of naive and antigen-experienced compartments was prevented by the profiling of bulk unsorted PBMCs. The CMV infection status of donors was not known, potentially confounding age-related changes in expanded clonotypes. There was a strong correlation between observed TCR beta diversity and the percentage of naive T cells measured by flow cytometry. As age increased, observed TCR beta diversity per million T cells dropped in a roughly linear way, and a significant reduction was already evident by age 40. Estimates of total diversity from one million sequenced T cells were regarded as lower bounds and underestimates.

Cut back by 4 bases and 5 bases, the V and J ends lie 23 bases apart. CDR1 and CDR2 (MGHRA, YSYEKL) derive from the germline V gene. The CDR3 numbers 17 residues from cysteine through phenylalanine. The sequence is cut down to CDR3 DNA, 51 bases in frame from base 1. Notes on this clonotype: Its antigen remains undetermined. The input lacks base qualities; no much larger clone sits a single base away.

Donors were approximately 42 systemically healthy Caucasian individuals from Russia aged roughly 6 to 90 years. Each donor gave about 9.7 milliliters of peripheral blood, drawn into EDTA-treated Vacutainer tubes. Ficoll-Paque density-gradient centrifugation was used to isolate PBMCs, with at least 6 million per sample. Total RNA was extracted from PBMCs with Trizol reagent, with at least 6 micrograms obtained per sample. Naive CD45RAhigh/CD27high T cell percentages were measured by flow cytometry on a PBMC aliquot from every donor. The library was made by 5' RACE. TCRdb lists the instrument as Illumina HiSeq 2500. A second about 7 to 12 cycle PCR used a sample-barcoded 5' primer and a J-beta primer mix. Each TCR beta cDNA molecule received a unique molecular identifier from a template-switch 5' adaptor carrying 12 random nucleotides. Each sample yielded at least 2.5 million CDR3-containing paired-end reads. First-strand cDNA synthesis was performed from all RNA using the Mint cDNA synthesis kit, with priming by a TRBC-specific oligonucleotide. Following uracil-DNA glycosylase treatment, a first 18-cycle PCR with universal primers M1SS and BC2_uni_R was performed on all cDNA. The authors' analysis ran thus. Each sample was normalized by randomly selecting 1 million high-quality reads, each carrying a distinct molecular identifier. Reads sharing molecular identifiers were discarded rather than binned into consensus sequences. MiTCR, set to a Q25 quality threshold and the strictest error-elimination algorithm, was used for CDR3 identification, clonotype clustering and error correction. A nonparametric unseen species model with Euler transformation was used to estimate a lower bound on total TCR beta diversity. In-frame beta chains were kept once TCRdb had trimmed the public reads at Q25 with fastp and called clones with MiXCR. Rows are combined by CDR3 protein, so each entry shows the most common genes and DNA. The authors' filters were not applied to this entry. The sample table holds 800,000 to 950,000 distinct CDR3 sequences, of which under 35% were seen once. The leading ten clones occupy roughly 10% of the sample.

Separately, the same data were catalogued under a study of T cells of mothers and their children. As noted in the second study: Donors were nine systemically healthy Caucasian individuals: three mothers and their six children. cDNA synthesis used all of the extracted RNA, with approximately 1.6 ug of RNA in each 15 ul reaction. In the second PCR, the M1S primer introduced both the sample barcodes and 2-4 random nucleotides. More than 9 million TCR beta CDR3 reads were obtained from each mother, and 2.5 million to 3 million reads were obtained from each child. TCR recombination output is similarly shaped by thymic selection in related and unrelated pairs, with a minor effect exerted by inherited differences. Normalized repertoire overlap in related mother-child pairs was always slightly higher than in unrelated mother-child pairs, but the difference was never significant. No persistent microchimeric T cell clones were detected, at a sensitivity of roughly 96 clones per million clonotypes. To look for features that set related mother-child pairs apart from unrelated individuals, the researchers ran deep NGS to compare the TCR beta repertoires of mothers and children. The mean age was roughly 36 +/- 4 years for the mothers and around 10 +/- 4 years for the children. After adapter ligation was performed with NEBNext reagents, the libraries were sequenced on an Illumina HiSeq 2000 with 100+100 nt paired-end reads. To avoid cross-contamination, the mother libraries and the child libraries were prepared a month apart and sequenced in separate runs. Between roughly 500,000 and 2,300,000 distinct TCR beta clonotypes were identified per donor. Naive TCR beta clonotypes were estimated from low-frequency clonotypes matched to each donor's FACS-determined naive share, without sorting.

The sequencing sample was made of blood. This clonotype was sampled from a woman between 35 and 50 years old in good health. The V and J segments used are TRBV4-1 and TRBJ2-5; the D gene lacks a confident call. The CDR3 reads as follows: CASSRRIQADRRETQYF. The sequenced DNA: TGCGCCAGCAGCCGACGGATTCAGGCGGATAGAAGGGAGACCCAGTACTTC.